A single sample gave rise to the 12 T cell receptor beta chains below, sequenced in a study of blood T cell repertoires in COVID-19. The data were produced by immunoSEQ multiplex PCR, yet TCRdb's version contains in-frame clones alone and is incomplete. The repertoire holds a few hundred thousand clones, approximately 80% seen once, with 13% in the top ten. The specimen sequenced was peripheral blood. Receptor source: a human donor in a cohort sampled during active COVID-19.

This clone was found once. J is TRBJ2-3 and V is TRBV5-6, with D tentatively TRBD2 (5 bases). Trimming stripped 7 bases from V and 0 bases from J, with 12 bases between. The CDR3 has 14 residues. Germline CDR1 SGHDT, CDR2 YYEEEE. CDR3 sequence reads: CASLAVASTDTQYF. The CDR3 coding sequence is TGTGCCAGCCTAGCTGTCGCTAGCACAGATACGCAGTATTTT. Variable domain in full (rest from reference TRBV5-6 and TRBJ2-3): DAGVTQSPTHLIKTRGQQVTLRCSPKSGHDTVSWYQQALGQGPQFIFQYYEEEERQRGNFPDRFSGHQFPNYSSELNVNALLLGDSALYLCASLAVASTDTQYFGPGTRLTVL.

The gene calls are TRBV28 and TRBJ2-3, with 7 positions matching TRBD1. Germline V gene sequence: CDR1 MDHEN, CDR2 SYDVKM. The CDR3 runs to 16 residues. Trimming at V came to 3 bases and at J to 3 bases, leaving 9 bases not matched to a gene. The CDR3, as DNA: TGTGCCAGCAGTTTGGGGGACAGATCAGTTACAGATACGCAGTATTTT. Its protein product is CASSLGDRSVTDTQYF.

The CDR3 coding sequence is TGTGCCAGCAACACTGGGCACGAGCAGTACTTC. It specifies CASNTGHEQYF. The chain combines TRBV5-5 with TRBJ2-7; D is ambiguous. CDR1 and CDR2 (germline): SGHKS, YYEKEE (reference sequence). Deletions cut 6 bases from V and 5 bases from J, with 9 bases between. This CDR3 region has 11 residues.

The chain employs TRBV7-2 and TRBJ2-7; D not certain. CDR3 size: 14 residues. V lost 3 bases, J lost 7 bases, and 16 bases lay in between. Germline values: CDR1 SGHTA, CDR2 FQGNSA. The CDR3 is CASSLLASLVEQYF. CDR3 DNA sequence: TGTGCCAGCAGCTTGCTGGCTAGTTTGGTGGAGCAGTACTTC.

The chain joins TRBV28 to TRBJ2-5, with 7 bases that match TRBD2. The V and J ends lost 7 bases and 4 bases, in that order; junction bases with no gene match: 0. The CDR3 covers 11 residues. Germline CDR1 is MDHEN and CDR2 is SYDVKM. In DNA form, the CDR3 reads TGTGCCAGCACGGGGGGAGAGACCCAGTACTTC. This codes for CASTGGETQYF.

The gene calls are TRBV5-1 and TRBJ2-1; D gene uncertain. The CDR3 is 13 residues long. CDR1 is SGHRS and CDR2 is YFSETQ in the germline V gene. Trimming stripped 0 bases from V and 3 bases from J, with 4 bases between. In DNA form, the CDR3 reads TGCGCCAGCAGCTTGGCCAGCTACAATGAGCAGTTCTTC. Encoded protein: CASSLASYNEQFF.

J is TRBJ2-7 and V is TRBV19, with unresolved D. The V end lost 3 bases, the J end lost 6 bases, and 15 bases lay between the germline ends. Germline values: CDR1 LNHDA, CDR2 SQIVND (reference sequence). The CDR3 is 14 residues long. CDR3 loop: CASSIQVTATEQYF. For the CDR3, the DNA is TGTGCCAGTAGTATCCAGGTCACAGCTACCGAGCAGTACTTC.

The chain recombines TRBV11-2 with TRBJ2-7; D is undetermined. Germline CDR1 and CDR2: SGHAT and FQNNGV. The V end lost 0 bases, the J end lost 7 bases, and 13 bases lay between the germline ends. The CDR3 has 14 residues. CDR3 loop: CASSLDGGRLEQYF. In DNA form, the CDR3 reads TGTGCCAGCAGCTTAGATGGCGGTCGTCTTGAGCAGTACTTC.

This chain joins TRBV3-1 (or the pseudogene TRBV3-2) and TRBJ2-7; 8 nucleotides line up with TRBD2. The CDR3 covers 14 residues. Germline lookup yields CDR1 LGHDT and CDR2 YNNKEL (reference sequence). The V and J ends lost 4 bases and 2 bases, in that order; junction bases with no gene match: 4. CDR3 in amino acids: CASSPSGLAYEQYF. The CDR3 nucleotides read TGTGCCAGCAGCCCATCGGGACTAGCCTACGAGCAGTACTTC.

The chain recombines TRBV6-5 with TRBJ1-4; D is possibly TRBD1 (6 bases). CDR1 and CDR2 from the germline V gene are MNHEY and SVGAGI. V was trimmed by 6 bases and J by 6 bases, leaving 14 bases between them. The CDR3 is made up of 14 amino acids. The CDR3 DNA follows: TGTGCCAGCAGCAAGGGGGGGTCGGATGAAAAACTGTTTTTT. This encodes CASSKGGSDEKLFF.

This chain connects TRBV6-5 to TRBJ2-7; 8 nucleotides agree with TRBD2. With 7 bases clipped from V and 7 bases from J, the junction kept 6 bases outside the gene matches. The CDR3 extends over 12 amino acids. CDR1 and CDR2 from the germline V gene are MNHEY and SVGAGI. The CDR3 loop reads CASKAGVEEQYF. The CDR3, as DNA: TGTGCCAGCAAAGCGGGAGTAGAGGAGCAGTACTTC.

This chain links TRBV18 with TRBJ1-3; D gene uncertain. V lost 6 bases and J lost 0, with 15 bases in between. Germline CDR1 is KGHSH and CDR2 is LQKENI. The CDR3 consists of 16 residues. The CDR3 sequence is CASSLNKLHSGNTIYF. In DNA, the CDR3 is TGTGCCAGCTCCTTAAATAAGCTTCACTCTGGAAACACCATATATTTT.